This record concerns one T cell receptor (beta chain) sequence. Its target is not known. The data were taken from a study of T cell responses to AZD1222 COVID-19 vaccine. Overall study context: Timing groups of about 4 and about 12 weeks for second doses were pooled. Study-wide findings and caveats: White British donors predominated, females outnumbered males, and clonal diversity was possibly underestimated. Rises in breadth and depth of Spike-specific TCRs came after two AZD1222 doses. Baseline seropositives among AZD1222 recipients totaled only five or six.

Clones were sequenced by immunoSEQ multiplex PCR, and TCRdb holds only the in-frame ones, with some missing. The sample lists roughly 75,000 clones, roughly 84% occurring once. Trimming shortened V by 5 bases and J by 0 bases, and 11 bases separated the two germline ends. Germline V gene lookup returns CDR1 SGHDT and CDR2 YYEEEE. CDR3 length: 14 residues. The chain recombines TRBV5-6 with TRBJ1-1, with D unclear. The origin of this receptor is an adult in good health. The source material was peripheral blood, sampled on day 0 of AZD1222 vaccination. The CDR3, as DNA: TGTGCCAGCAGTTTCGGTCCCGTGAACACTGAAGCTTTCTTT. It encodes CASSFGPVNTEAFF.